What follows are 10 T cell receptor beta chains derived from one specimen sequenced in a study of shared clonotypes between healthy human individuals. Data came from immunoSEQ multiplex PCR; TCRdb stores just in-frame clones and leaves some out. The sample has fewer than 1 million clones, 95% to 97% seen once; the top ten hold less than 0.25%. Naive CD8 cells lacked CD45RO and underwent positive selection for CCR7, leaving out terminally differentiated effector memory CD45RA+ cells. The sequencing input was naive CD8+ T cells sorted from blood. Source of these receptors: a man aged 25 to 40 in good health.

The chain recombines TRBV27 with TRBJ2-7; a weak D match, TRBD1 (5 bases). The CDR3 loop spans 13 amino acids. The germline V and J ends were trimmed by 6 bases and 3 bases, with 12 bases remaining between them. Germline-derived CDR1 and CDR2 are MNHEY and SMNVEV (reference sequence). CDR3 coding DNA: TGTGCCAGCAGCCTTAAGACAGACTACGAGCAGTACTTC. As protein: CASSLKTDYEQYF.

To note about this clone: Other DNA sequences in this sample translate to the same CDR3. The V gene is TRBV19, the J gene TRBJ2-7; no clear D. Germline CDR1 and CDR2: LNHDA and SQIVND (reference sequence). The CDR3 is made up of 12 amino acids. Between the trimmed V and J ends, which lost 1 base and 6 bases, there was a span of 7 bases. CDR3 DNA: TGTGCCAGTAGTATAGGGGGTGGCGAGCAGTACTTC. Protein sequence: CASSIGGGEQYF.

This chain connects TRBV10-2 to TRBJ2-7, with D perhaps TRBD1 or TRBD2 (6 bases each). This CDR3 has 15 residues. The V end lost 1 base, the J end lost 5 bases, and 15 bases lay between the germline ends. Germline V gene lookup returns CDR1 WSHSY and CDR2 SAAADI. The CDR3 nucleotides read TGCGCCAGCAGTGAGTACGCTGGGGGCGGGAACGAGCAGTACTTC. It yields the protein CASSEYAGGGNEQYF.

The genes are TRBV25-1 and TRBJ2-2; 12 nucleotides line up with TRBD2. The CDR3 spans 16 residues. V dropped 3 bases and J dropped 4; count of bases not matched to a gene: 3. Germline V CDR1 and CDR2: MGHDK, SYGVNS. The CDR3 spells CASSDGTSGFTGELFF. In DNA form, the CDR3 reads TGTGCCAGCAGTGACGGGACTAGCGGGTTCACCGGGGAGCTGTTTTTT.

The chain joins TRBV29-1 to TRBJ1-2; D might be TRBD1 (5 bases). The germline V gene has CDR1 SQVTM and CDR2 ANQGSEA. Trimming removed 6 bases from V and 4 bases from J, with 15 bases in between. This CDR3 is 13 amino acids long. The CDR3 is CSVGRDSGYGYTF. CDR3 in DNA: TGCAGCGTGGGCCGGGACTCGGGCTATGGCTACACCTTC.

The chain is built from TRBV10-1 and TRBJ2-2; TRBD1 is a possible D gene (5 bases). CDR3 length: 15 residues. Trimming stripped 0 bases from V and 6 bases from J, with 11 bases between. Looked up from germline, CDR1 is WNHNN and CDR2 is SYGVQD (reference sequence). CDR3 bases: TGCGCCAGCAGTGAGTCAGGGGTCGGCGCCGGGGAGCTGTTTTTT. It translates to CASSESGVGAGELFF.

The chain couples TRBV11-2 to TRBJ2-5; the match to TRBD2 covers 12 bases. V lost 3 bases and J lost 10; bases outside the gene matches: 9. Germline V lookup: CDR1 SGHAT, CDR2 FQNNGV. The CDR3 sequence is 15 residues long. CDR3 loop: CASSLPSGRAEYQYF. The CDR3 nucleotides are TGTGCCAGCAGCTTGCCTAGCGGGAGGGCCGAATACCAGTACTTC.

The chain couples TRBV9 to TRBJ2-2, with 10 positions matching TRBD1. V shed 0 bases, J shed 2 bases, and the junction held 4 bases outside the gene matches. The CDR3 runs to 17 residues. Germline lookup yields CDR1 SGDLS and CDR2 YYNGEE. CDR3 in amino acids: CASSVGRDRGNTGELFF. The CDR3 bases are TGTGCCAGCAGCGTAGGCCGGGACAGGGGTAACACCGGGGAGCTGTTTTTT.

This chain connects TRBV11-2 to TRBJ2-7; D not certain. Germline CDR1 reads SGHAT; CDR2 reads FQNNGV. CDR3 length equals 15 residues. V lost 4 bases and J lost 2, with 15 bases in between. Written as DNA, the CDR3 is TGTGCCAGCAGCTCCAGGCAGCAAATAACCTACGAGCAGTACTTC. It yields the protein CASSSRQQITYEQYF.

The V gene is TRBV6-5, the J gene TRBJ1-4; possible D gene TRBD1, 5 bases. This CDR3 is 15 amino acids long. Looked up from germline, CDR1 is MNHEY and CDR2 is SVGAGI. Trimming took off 0 bases at V and 3 bases at J, with 8 bases between the two ends. CDR3 sequence reads: CASSYSTGPNEKLFF. CDR3 coding DNA: TGTGCCAGCAGTTACTCGACGGGACCTAATGAAAAACTGTTTTTT.